A single sample is the source of the 14 T cell receptor beta chains below, sequenced in a study of metastatic and nonmetastatic thyroid tumors. Nobody among the patients had been given any treatment before thyroid surgery. Through MiXCR, TCRdb re-clonotyped the PCR reads. The data show approximately 23,000 clones, under 30% seen once. Sequencing was done on a sample of blood. Receptor source: a male donor with papillary thyroid cancer or a benign thyroid nodule (not recorded which). Some clones in this sample may be carry-over from other donors' samples.

This clone was picked up many times. This rearrangement joins TRBV5-1 to TRBJ1-5; D unclear. This CDR3 has 13 residues. Germline values: CDR1 SGHRS, CDR2 YFSETQ. Trimming pared 4 bases from V and 6 bases from J, leaving 11 bases between. CDR3 bases: TGCGCCAGCAGCCTGGGGTTAGGTCAGCCCCAGCATTTT. It yields the protein CASSLGLGQPQHF.

There are a few counts of this clone. J is TRBJ1-2 and V is TRBV6-1; D gene uncertain. CDR3 length: 15 residues. From germline, CDR1 is MNHNS and CDR2 SASEGT. V shed 0 bases and J shed 3 bases, with 11 bases lying between them. CDR3 sequence: CASSEAPQQYYGYTF. CDR3 coding DNA: TGTGCCAGCAGTGAAGCGCCACAACAGTACTATGGCTACACCTTC.

This clone was detected ten times or more. The chain combines TRBV15 with TRBJ2-7, with TRBD2 matching 7 bases. CDR1 is LNHNV and CDR2 is YYDKDF in the germline V gene (reference sequence). The V and J ends lost 0 bases and 3 bases, in that order; junction bases with no gene match: 8. The CDR3 length is 16 residues. The CDR3 here is CATSRDLASGYYEQYF. As DNA, the CDR3 is TGTGCCACCAGCAGAGATTTGGCTAGCGGATACTACGAGCAGTACTTC.

This clone has ten or more counts. The V and J genes are TRBV6-1 and TRBJ2-1; D gene unclear. The V and J ends lost 5 bases and 2 bases respectively, with 10 bases between them. Germline CDR1 MNHNS, CDR2 SASEGT. This CDR3 is built from 14 residues. The CDR3 here is CASSLEVPYNEQFF. The DNA for the CDR3 is TGTGCCAGCAGTTTAGAAGTCCCCTACAATGAGCAGTTCTTC.

This clone was detected only a few times. A much larger clonotype is one base distant, so this may be a read error. The sample carries other DNA sequences with the same CDR3. The chain couples TRBV29-1 to TRBJ2-7; D is perhaps TRBD1 (6 bases). CDR3 size: 13 residues. CDR1 and CDR2 (germline): SQVTM, ANQGSEA. Trimming stripped 5 bases from V and 1 base from J, with 12 bases between. The DNA of the CDR3 is TGCAGCGTTTGGGACACCTCATCCTACGAGCAGTACTTC. This encodes CSVWDTSSYEQYF.

The sample holds a few counts of this clone. The rearrangement links TRBV12-3 or TRBV12-4 to TRBJ1-5, with 8 positions matching TRBD1. This CDR3 comprises 14 residues. Trimming removed 6 bases from V and 9 bases from J; junction bases left unmatched: 10. In DNA, the CDR3 is TGTGCCAGCAGGGGGGACAGGCTAGGTACGCCCCAGCATTTT. It specifies CASRGDRLGTPQHF.

The CDR3 region is CASSPTRRNYNEQFF. The CDR3 DNA is TGCGCCAGCAGCCCGACTAGAAGGAACTACAATGAGCAGTTCTTC. This chain uses TRBV5-1 with TRBJ2-1, with a tentative D call TRBD2 (6 bases). Germline CDR1 SGHRS, CDR2 YFSETQ. The CDR3 runs to 15 residues. The ends were cut back, 4 bases at V and 3 bases at J, with 14 bases in the middle.

There are a few counts of this clone. A single base separates this from a much larger clone, so it may be a read error. The identical CDR3 is also encoded by other nucleotide sequences in the sample. The CDR3 DNA sequence: TGTGCCATCAGTGAGTCGGGACACCGCCAAGAGACCCAGTACTTC. Translating it yields CAISESGHRQETQYF. V is TRBV10-3 and J is TRBJ2-5; TRBD1 might be the D (6 bases). CDR3 length: 15 residues. V lost 0 bases and J 1 base, leaving 9 bases between the germline ends. In germline, CDR1 is ENHRY, CDR2 SYGVKD.

Many counts were recorded for this clone. The J gene is TRBJ1-5, the V gene TRBV30; D is ambiguous. Deletions cut 5 bases from V and 2 bases from J, with 10 bases between. CDR3 length: 13 amino acids. CDR1 GTSNPN and CDR2 SVGIG come from the germline V gene (reference sequence). The CDR3 loop reads CAWGKDGNQPQHF. The CDR3 nucleotides read TGTGCCTGGGGGAAAGACGGCAATCAGCCCCAGCATTTT.

The rearrangement uses TRBV20-1 and TRBJ1-1, with 9 bases matching TRBD1. V shed 3 bases, J shed 11 bases, and the junction held 13 bases outside the gene matches. CDR1 is DFQATT and CDR2 is SNEGSKA in the germline V gene (reference sequence). The CDR3 spans 14 residues. CDR3 protein: CSASYPGEQGAAFF. CDR3 in DNA: TGCAGTGCTAGTTACCCCGGGGAACAGGGGGCGGCTTTCTTT.

Only a few counts were recorded for this clone. The chain joins TRBV6-5 to TRBJ2-1; D remains unclear. Germline V gene lookup returns CDR1 MNHEY and CDR2 SVGAGI. Between the trimmed V and J ends, which lost 4 bases and 3 bases, there was a span of 13 bases. The CDR3 covers 15 residues. The CDR3 loop reads CASSSGPYNYNEQFF. CDR3 coding DNA: TGTGCCAGCAGTTCAGGTCCATATAACTACAATGAGCAGTTCTTC.

At least ten counts were recorded for this clone. This CDR3 is also generated by other DNA sequences in the sample. The chain is built from TRBV20-1 and TRBJ2-2; TRBD1 or TRBD2 may be the D gene (5 bases each). Germline loops: CDR1 DFQATT, CDR2 SNEGSKA (reference sequence). This CDR3 is 13 amino acids long. The V and J ends lost 5 bases and 4 bases respectively, with 11 bases between them. The CDR3 sequence is CSARTRGTGELFF. The CDR3 DNA sequence: TGCAGTGCTCGGACACGGGGCACCGGGGAGCTGTTTTTT.

With respect to this clone: This may be a read error: a much more frequent sequence differs by one nucleotide. The rearrangement joins TRBV10-2 to TRBJ1-1, with 11 bases aligning to TRBD1. The germline V gene encodes CDR1 WSHSY and CDR2 SAAADI. The CDR3 is 15 amino acids. The V segment lost 8 bases and the J segment 7 bases; nucleotides outside the gene matches: 12. DNA for the CDR3: TGCGCCAGCCAATCAGGGACAGGGGGTGACTATGAAGCTTTCTTT. Residues: CASQSGTGGDYEAFF.

The chain links TRBV20-1 to TRBJ1-5; 10 bases map to TRBD1. Germline values: CDR1 DFQATT, CDR2 SNEGSKA (reference sequence). The junction had 8 bases not matched to a gene; V was cut back by 5 bases and J by 1 base. The CDR3 runs to 16 residues. CDR3 residues: CSALRDRGLSNQPQHF. The CDR3 nucleotides are TGCAGTGCTCTGCGGGACAGGGGTTTGAGCAATCAGCCCCAGCATTTT.